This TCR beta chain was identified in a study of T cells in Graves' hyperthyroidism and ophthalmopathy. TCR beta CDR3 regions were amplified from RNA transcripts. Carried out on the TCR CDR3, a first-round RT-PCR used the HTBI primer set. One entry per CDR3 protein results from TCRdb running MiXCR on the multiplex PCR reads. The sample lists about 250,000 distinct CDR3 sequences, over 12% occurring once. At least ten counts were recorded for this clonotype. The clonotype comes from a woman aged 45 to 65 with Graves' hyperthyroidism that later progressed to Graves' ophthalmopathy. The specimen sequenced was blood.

The CDR3 reads CASSPRDGAQYF. CDR3 coding DNA: TGTGCCAGCAGCCCCAGAGACGGGGCCCAGTACTTC. The genes are TRBV11-3 and TRBJ2-5, with D perhaps matching TRBD2 (5 bases). This CDR3 is built from 12 residues. V lost 5 bases and J 9 bases, leaving 13 bases between the germline ends. Germline CDR1 reads SGHNT; CDR2 reads YENEEA.